Listed below are T cell receptor beta chains from one sample, sequenced in a study of blood T cell repertoires in COVID-19. Sequencing used immunoSEQ multiplex PCR; TCRdb keeps in-frame clones, though not all of them. The sample contains about 250,000 clones, roughly 87% of which appear only once. The sequencing input was PBMCs or T cells enriched from blood (not recorded which). These receptors all come from a woman between 25 and 40 years old with acute COVID-19. Each CDR3 is given with its conserved first and last residue. D genes are given only for firm matches. Clone size is stated in some rows and not others, as once, few, many or a class when expanded.

V gene	clone size	D gene	J gene	CDR3 protein	CDR3 DNA
TRBV2	-	-	TRBJ2-7	CASGGYEQYF	TGTGCCAGCGGAGGCTACGAGCAGTACTTC
TRBV10-3	-	TRBD1	TRBJ1-4	CATSTPGQGEKLFF	TGTGCCACCTCCACCCCGGGACAGGGTGAAAAACTGTTTTTT
TRBV12-3/TRBV12-4	-	-	TRBJ1-4	CASSYLNEKLFF	TGTGCCAGCAGTTATCTAAATGAAAAACTGTTTTTT
TRBV19	-	-	TRBJ1-2	CASSQDSDYGYTF	TGTGCCAGTAGCCAGGACAGCGACTATGGCTACACCTTC
TRBV2	-	TRBD1	TRBJ2-2	CASRTGDRTGELFF	TGTGCCAGCCGAACAGGGGATCGCACCGGGGAGCTGTTTTTT
TRBV7-9	-	TRBD1	TRBJ2-3	CASSLGVTGTGYDTQYF	TGTGCCAGCAGCTTAGGGGTAACCGGGACAGGGTACGATACGCAGTATTTT
TRBV7-2	once	TRBD2	TRBJ2-1	CASSLELAGANNEQFF	TGTGCCAGCAGCTTAGAACTAGCGGGGGCCAACAATGAGCAGTTCTTC
TRBV7-6	-	TRBD1	TRBJ1-1	CASSPTGQYNTEAFF	TGTGCCAGCAGTCCGACGGGACAGTATAACACTGAAGCTTTCTTT
TRBV5-6	-	TRBD1	TRBJ2-7	CASSLGTGNYEQYF	TGTGCCAGCAGCTTGGGGACAGGGAACTACGAGCAGTACTTC
TRBV6-5	-	TRBD1	TRBJ1-4	CASSSFSRDRNEKLFF	TGTGCCAGCAGTTCTTTCTCCCGGGACAGGAATGAAAAACTGTTTTTT
TRBV7-2	-	-	TRBJ1-2	CASSLASHNYGYTF	TGTGCCAGCAGCTTAGCGTCACATAACTATGGCTACACCTTC
TRBV10-1	-	TRBD2	TRBJ2-3	CASSEVAGVTDTQYF	TGCGCCAGCAGTGAGGTAGCGGGGGTCACAGATACGCAGTATTTT
TRBV7-2	-	TRBD2	TRBJ2-1	CASSFGTSGPFRGNNEQFF	TGTGCCAGCAGCTTTGGTACTAGCGGGCCCTTTCGGGGTAACAATGAGCAGTTCTTC
TRBV7-2	-	TRBD1	TRBJ2-5	CASSRDRTSQETQYF	TGTGCCAGCAGTCGGGACAGGACTTCACAAGAGACCCAGTACTTC
TRBV9	-	TRBD1	TRBJ1-2	CASSPLRQGHYGYTF	TGTGCCAGCAGCCCATTGAGACAGGGGCACTATGGCTACACCTTC
TRBV5-6	once	TRBD2	TRBJ2-5	CASSSPWRGGPNQETQYF	TGTGCCAGCAGCTCCCCTTGGCGGGGGGGCCCTAACCAAGAGACCCAGTACTTC
TRBV20-1	-	-	TRBJ1-2	CSARTTGYTF	TGCAGTGCGCGGACAACAGGCTACACCTTC
TRBV3-1/TRBV3-2	-	-	TRBJ1-5	CASSQEGGIQPQHF	TGTGCCAGCAGCCAAGAAGGCGGAATTCAGCCCCAGCATTTT
TRBV5-1	-	TRBD1	TRBJ2-1	CASSLDWDRGRDNEQFF	TGCGCCAGCAGCTTAGATTGGGACAGGGGGAGAGACAATGAGCAGTTCTTC
TRBV7-7	-	-	TRBJ2-5	CASSLVAGQRETQYF	TGTGCTAGCAGCTTAGTGGCTGGCCAGCGAGAGACCCAGTACTTC
TRBV30	-	-	TRBJ1-4	CAWSPGLRSSTNEKLFF	TGTGCCTGGAGTCCGGGACTCCGGTCCTCAACTAATGAAAAACTGTTTTTT
TRBV5-4	-	TRBD1	TRBJ1-2	CASSLGQGGYGYTF	TGTGCCAGCAGCCTGGGACAGGGCGGCTATGGCTACACCTTC
TRBV5-8	-	TRBD1	TRBJ1-6	CASSLALDRGESPLHF	TGTGCCAGCAGCTTGGCCCTTGACAGGGGAGAATCACCCCTCCACTTT